These 26 T cell receptor beta chains share one sample of origin, sequenced in a study of CD8+CD57+ T cells in acquired aplastic anemia. It was genomic DNA that served as the template for profiling TCR beta VDJ and CDR3. TCRdb used MiXCR to reprocess the reads, holding one entry per CDR3 protein. The sample carries roughly 200,000 distinct CDR3 sequences, over 60% recorded once. The sequenced sample consisted of sorted CD4+, CD8+, or CD8+CD57+ T cells (not recorded which) from PBMCs. These receptors were collected from a human donor in good health.

The rearrangement uses TRBV7-6 and TRBJ2-7; no clear D. With 3 bases removed from V and 2 bases from J, the gap between germline ends came to 14 bases. From germline, CDR1 is SGHVS and CDR2 FNYEAQ. This CDR3 comprises 15 residues. Here the CDR3 reads CASSFSAESTYEQYF. The CDR3 DNA reads TGTGCCAGCAGCTTCAGTGCTGAGTCCACCTACGAGCAGTACTTC.

The J gene is TRBJ2-7, the V gene TRBV29-1; no firm D call. The germline CDR1 and CDR2 sequences are SQVTM and ANQGSEA. V lost 2 bases, J lost 2 bases, and 10 bases lay in between. This CDR3 spans 13 amino acids. CDR3: CSVESAQTYEQYF. DNA of the CDR3: TGCAGCGTTGAATCGGCGCAGACCTACGAGCAGTACTTC.

This sequence joins TRBV10-1 and TRBJ2-3; D perhaps matches TRBD1 (5 bases). There are 15 residues in the CDR3. In germline, CDR1 is WNHNN, CDR2 SYGVQD (reference sequence). Trimming took off 7 bases at V and 6 bases at J, with 20 bases between the two ends. CDR3 in DNA: TGCGCCAGCATCGAAGGGGCAGGTAAGAACGATACGCAGTATTTT. Protein sequence: CASIEGAGKNDTQYF.

CDR3 protein: CASSSGQGASYNSPLHF. CDR3 sequence (DNA): TGTGCCAGCAGCTCCGGACAGGGGGCGTCCTATAATTCACCCCTCCACTTT. The chain couples TRBV7-9 to TRBJ1-6; 11 nucleotides match TRBD1. V lost 4 bases to trimming and J lost 1 base; unmatched junction nucleotides: 3. The CDR3 runs to 17 residues. Germline V lookup: CDR1 SEHNR, CDR2 FQNEAQ (reference sequence).

The chain joins TRBV7-9 to TRBJ1-5, with D possibly being TRBD1 (5 bases). Trimming took off 4 bases at V and 11 bases at J, with 24 bases between the two ends. The CDR3 runs 16 residues. Germline assignment: CDR1 SEHNR and CDR2 FQNEAQ (reference sequence). The CDR3 DNA sequence: TGTGCCAGCAGCTGGCCTAGCCGGGAGGGAGGGGAGACCCAGCATTTT. Translation: CASSWPSREGGETQHF. Together with reference TRBV7-9 and TRBJ1-5, the CDR3 gives the full variable domain: DTGVSQNPRHKITKRGQNVTFRCDPISEHNRLYWYRQTLGQGPEFLTYFQNEAQLEKSRLLSDRFSAERPKGSFSTLEIQRTEQGDSAMYLCASSWPSREGGETQHFGDGTRLSIL.

In its sample, this clonotype was seen a few times. This sequence joins TRBV5-6 and TRBJ1-5; D perhaps matches TRBD1 (5 bases). V was trimmed by 2 bases and J by 5 bases, leaving 8 bases between them. The CDR3 is made up of 13 amino acids. Germline V gene sequence: CDR1 SGHDT, CDR2 YYEEEE. As DNA, the CDR3 is TGTGCCAGCAGCTTAGGGGCCCATCAGCCCCAGCATTTT. Translation gives CASSLGAHQPQHF.

V and J are TRBV20-1 and TRBJ2-7; no clear D. The CDR3 runs to 13 residues. The germline V and J ends were trimmed by 0 bases and 4 bases, with 10 bases remaining between them. Germline CDR1 DFQATT, CDR2 SNEGSKA (reference sequence). The CDR3 region is CSAREGRNYEQYF. The CDR3 DNA reads TGCAGTGCTAGAGAGGGCAGGAATTACGAGCAGTACTTC.

This chain links TRBV7-9 with TRBJ1-1; D unresolved. Trimming took 1 base from V and 7 from J, leaving 10 bases between them. CDR3 length: 13 amino acids. Germline CDR1 reads SEHNR; CDR2 reads FQNEAQ (reference sequence). In DNA form, the CDR3 reads TGTGCCAGCAGCTTAGGGGCCCGCCTTGAAGCTTTCTTT. Encoded protein: CASSLGARLEAFF.

V usage is TRBV7-7 and J usage is TRBJ1-2; possibly TRBD1 for D (5 bases). This CDR3 has 15 amino acids. Germline V gene sequence: CDR1 SSHAT, CDR2 FNYEAQ (reference sequence). Deletions cut 1 base from V and 3 bases from J, with 12 bases between. CDR3 sequence: CASSLGAGMDYGYTF. The CDR3 DNA reads as TGTGCCAGCAGCTTAGGCGCAGGGATGGACTATGGCTACACCTTC.

V is TRBV20-1 and J is TRBJ2-7, with 13 bases that match TRBD2. J lost 6 bases, V lost 5 bases, and 7 bases had no gene match. CDR1 is DFQATT, CDR2 SNEGSKA, per germline (reference sequence). There are 14 residues in the CDR3. CDR3 amino acids: CSAPRGLAGLEQYF. The CDR3 coding sequence is TGCAGTGCTCCCCGGGGACTAGCGGGACTCGAGCAGTACTTC.

The chain combines TRBV5-1 with TRBJ2-3, with D hard to call. The CDR3 runs to 12 residues. V dropped 0 bases and J dropped 12 bases, with 11 bases sitting between them. Germline V gene data show CDR1 as SGHRS and CDR2 as YFSETQ. The DNA of the CDR3 is TGCGCCAGCAGCTTGGAATTTATGGTCCAGTATTTT. Its protein is CASSLEFMVQYF.

This clonotype has ten or more counts. The chain is built from TRBV6-2 or TRBV6-3 and TRBJ1-2; D not resolved. The CDR3 extends over 14 amino acids. V lost 2 bases and J 4 bases, leaving 11 bases between the germline ends. CDR1 and CDR2 from the germline V gene are MNHEY and SVGEGT. CDR3: CASSYNEGSYGYTF. The CDR3 nucleotides read TGTGCCAGCAGTTACAACGAGGGAAGCTATGGCTACACCTTC.

J is TRBJ2-3 and V is TRBV7-9; 8 bases are a match to TRBD2. The CDR3 is made up of 15 amino acids. J gave up 8 bases and V 0 bases, and 7 bases lay outside the gene matches. Germline loops: CDR1 SEHNR, CDR2 FQNEAQ (reference sequence). CDR3 sequence (DNA): TGTGCCAGCAGCTTAGCTGGAGTAAGCGGGGGTACGCAGTATTTT. It encodes CASSLAGVSGGTQYF.

V gene TRBV7-9 combines with J gene TRBJ2-1; D may be TRBD2 (6 bases). The CDR3 consists of 10 residues. CDR1 and CDR2 (germline): SEHNR, FQNEAQ (reference sequence). Trimming took off 7 bases at V and 15 bases at J, with 13 bases between the two ends. The CDR3 DNA sequence: TGTGCCAGCATCCCAGACGGGAGGTTCTTC. Amino acid sequence: CASIPDGRFF.

The chain employs TRBV7-2 and TRBJ1-6; 9 bases align to TRBD1. Germline V lookup: CDR1 SGHTA, CDR2 FQGNSA. The V gene end was trimmed by 7 bases and the J gene end by 10 bases; junction bases not matched to a gene: 14. The CDR3 runs to 16 residues. The DNA for the CDR3 is TGTGCCAGCACCCCGGGGACCGGGACAGGGATCTCACCCCTCCACTTT. Amino acids: CASTPGTGTGISPLHF. Full variable domain (rest looked up from reference TRBV7-2 and TRBJ1-6): GAGVSQSPSNKVTEKGKDVELRCDPISGHTALYWYRQSLGQGLEFLIYFQGNSAPDKSGLPSDRFSAERTGGSVSTLTIQRTQQEDSAVYLCASTPGTGTGISPLHFGNGTRLTVT.

This clonotype has at least ten counts. This chain connects TRBV7-2 to TRBJ2-2, with 7 bases identical to TRBD1. Looked up from germline, CDR1 is SGHTA and CDR2 is FQGNSA. V dropped 5 bases and J dropped 15; count of bases not matched to a gene: 6. The CDR3 extends over 11 amino acids. The CDR3 is CASSEDREVFF. CDR3 DNA: TGTGCCAGCAGCGAAGACAGGGAAGTGTTTTTT.

The J gene is TRBJ2-5, the V gene TRBV20-1, with TRBD2 matching 10 bases. This CDR3 comprises 15 residues. Germline CDR1 is DFQATT and CDR2 is SNEGSKA (reference sequence). The V and J ends lost 2 bases and 3 bases, in that order; junction bases with no gene match: 6. In DNA form, the CDR3 reads TGCAGTGCTAGACCCGGCCTAGCGGGAGAAGAGACCCAGTACTTC. Translating it yields CSARPGLAGEETQYF.

Many counts were recorded for this clonotype. The chain recombines TRBV11-2 with TRBJ2-7; no clear D gene. Germline CDR1 and CDR2: SGHAT and FQNNGV. The V gene lost 5 bases and the J gene lost 4 bases, with 12 bases spanning the gap. The CDR3 loop spans 13 amino acids. CDR3 protein: CASSISTIYEQYF. In nucleotides, the CDR3 is TGTGCCAGCAGCATAAGTACGATTTACGAGCAGTACTTC.

V usage is TRBV7-8 and J usage is TRBJ1-6; 10 bases fit TRBD1. This CDR3 region has 15 residues. Germline V gene data show CDR1 as SGHVS and CDR2 as FQNEAQ. The V and J ends lost 5 bases and 9 bases, in that order; junction bases with no gene match: 7. CDR3 nucleotide sequence: TGTGCCAGCAGCAGACAGGGGGCCGGGATTTCACCCCTCCACTTT. Translated, it gives CASSRQGAGISPLHF.

A note on this clonotype: Being one base from a much bigger clone, this may be a read error. This chain links TRBV20-1 with TRBJ2-3; D perhaps matches TRBD2 (6 bases). The CDR3 runs to 15 residues. From germline, CDR1 is DFQATT and CDR2 SNEGSKA (reference sequence). The CDR3: CSAGDGRDVGDTQYF. DNA of the CDR3: TGCAGTGCTGGAGATGGGCGGGACGTGGGAGATACGCAGTATTTT.

Many counts were recorded for this clonotype. V usage is TRBV7-3 and J usage is TRBJ2-1; TRBD2 matches 10 bases. The ends lost 4 bases at V and 6 bases at J; junction bases unmatched: 6. The CDR3 length is 15 residues. CDR1 and CDR2 (germline): SGHTA, FQGTGA. CDR3 DNA: TGTGCCAGCAGCTCCGGGACTAGCGTTATCAATGAGCAGTTCTTC. As protein: CASSSGTSVINEQFF.

Notes on this clonotype: Relative to the germline gene, one junction end is altered; a read error may explain this. The chain carries TRBV29-1 and TRBJ2-2; perhaps D is TRBD1 or TRBD2 (5 bases each). CDR1 SQVTM and CDR2 ANQGSEA come from the germline V gene. The CDR3 sequence is 16 residues long. The DNA for the CDR3 is TGCAGCGCTGAAGGGGCCGGGACCGTTAACACCGGGGAGCTGTTTTTT. Protein: CSAEGAGTVNTGELFF.

The genes are TRBV7-9 and TRBJ1-3; D not certain. This CDR3 comprises 13 residues. From germline, CDR1 is SEHNR and CDR2 FQNEAQ (reference sequence). V lost 1 base and J lost 2, with 3 bases in between. CDR3 sequence: CASSLGAGNTIYF. The CDR3 DNA is TGTGCCAGCAGCTTAGGAGCTGGAAACACCATATATTTT.

V is TRBV5-4 and J is TRBJ2-3, with D perhaps matching TRBD1 (6 bases). The V and J ends lost 3 bases and 11 bases respectively, with 19 bases between them. Germline CDR1 is SGHNT and CDR2 is YYREEE (reference sequence). The CDR3 contains 14 residues. As DNA, the CDR3 is TGTGCCAGCAGCTCTTGGGGGCCAAGCAATGAGCAGTATTTT. Translating it yields CASSSWGPSNEQYF.

V usage is TRBV6-5 and J usage is TRBJ2-3, with D unresolved. Germline values: CDR1 MNHEY, CDR2 SVGAGI. V gave up 6 bases and J gave up 2 bases, with 3 bases separating them. The CDR3 is made up of 11 amino acids. The CDR3 here is CASRVTDTQYF. The CDR3 bases are TGTGCCAGCAGGGTCACAGATACGCAGTATTTT.

The sample holds one count of this clonotype. J is TRBJ2-1 and V is TRBV2; the D gene is possibly TRBD1 (5 bases). This CDR3 contains 13 residues. Trimming removed 4 bases from V and 7 bases from J, with 11 bases in between. The germline V gene encodes CDR1 SNHLY and CDR2 FYNNEI. CDR3 residues: CASSARGYNEQFF. The CDR3 DNA follows: TGTGCCAGCAGTGCAAGGGGATATAATGAGCAGTTCTTC.